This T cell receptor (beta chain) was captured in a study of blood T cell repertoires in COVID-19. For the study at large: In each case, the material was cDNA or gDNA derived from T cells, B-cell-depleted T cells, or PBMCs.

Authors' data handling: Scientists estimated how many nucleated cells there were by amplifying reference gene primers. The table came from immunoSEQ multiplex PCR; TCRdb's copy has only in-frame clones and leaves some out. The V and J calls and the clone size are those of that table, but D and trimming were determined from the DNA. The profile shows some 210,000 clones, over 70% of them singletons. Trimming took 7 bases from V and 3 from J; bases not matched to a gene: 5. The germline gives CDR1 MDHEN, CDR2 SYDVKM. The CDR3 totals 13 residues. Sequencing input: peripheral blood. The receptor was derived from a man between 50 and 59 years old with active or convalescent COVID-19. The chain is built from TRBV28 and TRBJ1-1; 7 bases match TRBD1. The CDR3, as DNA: TGTGCCAGCACTCGACAGGGAGACACTGAAGCTTTCTTT. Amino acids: CASTRQGDTEAFF.